A selection of T cell receptor beta chains follows, all from one sample in a study of PD-1 blockade in classical Hodgkin lymphoma. TCRdb's table, derived via immunoSEQ multiplex PCR, lists solely in-frame clones and lacks some. The data show 60,000 or so clones, about nine tenths seen once. The input for sequencing was peripheral blood mononuclear cells (PBMCs), taken at baseline. These receptors all stem from a human donor with classical Hodgkin lymphoma. The CDR3 runs from the conserved cysteine through the conserved F or W.

j_call | v_call | cdr3_aa
TRBJ2-3 | TRBV30 | CAWSPVIADTQYF
TRBJ1-1 | TRBV5-1 | CASSLAPNTEAFF
TRBJ2-1 | TRBV7-6 | CASSPSVSSYNEQFF
TRBJ2-5 | TRBV5-1 | CASSSGRGETQYF
TRBJ2-2 | TRBV4-2 | CASSWRLAGNEELFF
TRBJ1-6 | TRBV5-6 | CASSLLQGSSPLHF
TRBJ1-1 | TRBV5-6 | CASSFGNTGGNTEAFF
TRBJ2-1 | TRBV29-1 | CSVHELTYNEQFF
TRBJ1-5 | TRBV6-4 | CASSGRDRSIHSNQPQHF
TRBJ1-3 | TRBV6-5 | CASSLWTGSGNTIYF
TRBJ2-1 | TRBV27 | CASSLSGLGLNEQFF
TRBJ2-3 | TRBV28 | CASSSGTESYRSTDTQYF
TRBJ2-3 | TRBV5-1 | CASSRGQASSEDTQYF
TRBJ1-2 | TRBV27 | CASSLSTGQNYGYTF
TRBJ1-3 | TRBV6-6 | CASSYSLGARGNTIYF
TRBJ2-2 | TRBV7-6 | CASSLQGGELFF
TRBJ2-7 | TRBV15 | CATSPPRGHSYEQYF